These 2 T cell receptor beta chains were all obtained from the same sample, sequenced in a study of spatial heterogeneity in lung cancer. TCRdb passed the 5' RACE reads through MiXCR, listing each CDR3 protein once. The sample holds roughly 79,000 distinct CDR3 sequences, roughly 8% seen once. Documented time point: sample taken at primary tumor resection. Here the sequenced sample was PBMCs, taken at surgery. These receptors came from a male donor with early-stage non-small cell lung cancer.

Comments on this clonotype: This may be a read error: a much more frequent sequence differs by one nucleotide. The rearrangement uses TRBV14 and TRBJ2-1; D is possibly TRBD1 or TRBD2 (5 bases each). CDR1 and CDR2 (germline): SGHDN, FVKESK. Between the trimmed V and J ends, which lost 10 bases and 5 bases, there was a span of 15 bases. The CDR3 is made up of 13 amino acids. CDR3 residues: CANSPGTHNEQFF. The DNA for the CDR3 is TGTGCCAACAGTCCCGGGACGCACAATGAGCAGTTCTTC.

In the case of this clonotype: A read error may produce the germline difference seen at one junction end. V is TRBV30 and J is TRBJ2-2; TRBD2 is a possible D gene (6 bases). The CDR3 is made up of 14 amino acids. Germline CDR1 reads GTSNPN; CDR2 reads SVGIG (reference sequence). The CDR3 DNA sequence: TGTGCCTGGAGGCCGGGCGGAGGCACCGGGGGGCTGTTTTTT. It is translated as CAWRPGGGTGGLFF.